This TCR beta chain was identified in a study of blood T cell dynamics during melanoma immunotherapy. Every bulk PBMC sample received the same 350 ng of DNA. Assay: immunoSEQ multiplex PCR; the TCRdb copy retains only in-frame clones and omits some. Counted here are some 9,800 clones, approximately 86% occurring once; the ten biggest clones make up about 9.4%. This clone was detected only once. What it binds is unknown. Whole-study results and caveats: The study could not tell melanoma-specific clones from general immune activation.

The time point was: pre-treatment baseline. This TCR came from a human donor with melanoma. The sample consisted of blood, taken from a patient treated with checkpoint blockade.

CDR3 amino acids: CASSAGGFTDTQYF. In DNA, the CDR3 is TGTGCCAGCAGCGCTGGCGGATTCACAGATACGCAGTATTTT. The V and J genes are TRBV11-2 and TRBJ2-3; D gene unclear. V was cut by 5 bases and J by 2 bases, with 11 bases left in between. Germline V lookup: CDR1 SGHAT, CDR2 FQNNGV. The CDR3 length is 14 residues.